Each of the 31 T cell receptor beta chains below was sequenced from the same sample in a study of response to subunit inactivated influenza vaccine. In TCRdb, the RT-PCR reads were re-called with MiXCR into one record per CDR3 protein. The sample contains about 520,000 distinct CDR3 sequences, around 7.9% of which appear only once. The specimen was PBMCs from blood, collected about 24 months after vaccination. Receptors originate from a man aged 45 to 75 who received an inactivated influenza vaccine.

The chain carries TRBV7-2 and TRBJ2-7, with 12 bases aligning to TRBD2. Germline V gene sequence: CDR1 SGHTA, CDR2 FQGNSA. This CDR3 is 15 amino acids long. V trimming: 6 bases; J trimming: 6 bases; junction bases outside the gene matches: 9. The DNA for the CDR3 is TGTGCCAGCAGTTCAGCTCCTAGCGGGAGGGTCGAGCAGTACTTC. Translating it yields CASSSAPSGRVEQYF.

This clonotype has ten or more counts. One end of the junction is discordant with germline, which a read error may explain. The CDR3 DNA sequence: TGTGCCAGCAGCCAAGGGACTAGGGCGGTCTTC. It is translated as CASSQGTRAVF. The chain links TRBV3-1 to TRBJ2-1; 7 nucleotides match TRBD2. Germline V gene lookup returns CDR1 LGHDT and CDR2 YNNKEL (reference sequence). This CDR3 spans 11 amino acids.

This chain connects TRBV9 to TRBJ2-5; TRBD1 aligns across 7 bases. V dropped 3 bases and J dropped 2; count of bases not matched to a gene: 1. Germline V gene lookup returns CDR1 SGDLS and CDR2 YYNGEE. The CDR3 totals 13 residues. The CDR3 sequence: CASSGGQQETQYF. The CDR3 nucleotides read TGTGCCAGCAGCGGGGGACAGCAAGAGACCCAGTACTTC. Supplemented by reference TRBV9 and TRBJ2-5, the full variable domain reads DSGVTQTPKHLITATGQRVTLRCSPRSGDLSVYWYQQSLDQGLQFLIQYYNGEERAKGNILERFSAQQFPDLHSELNLSSLELGDSALYFCASSGGQQETQYFGPGTRLLVL.

This clonotype has a count of ten or more. For the CDR3, the DNA is TGTGCCAGCAGTTACGGGCAGGGGGCGGGTCAGCCCCAGCATTTT. Its translation is CASSYGQGAGQPQHF. V gene TRBV6-5 combines with J gene TRBJ1-5; 8 positions match TRBD1. J was trimmed by 6 bases and V by 2 bases; bases with no gene match: 6. The germline gives CDR1 MNHEY, CDR2 SVGAGI. The CDR3 is 15 amino acids.

The V call is TRBV18, the J call TRBJ2-1; D is ambiguous. The V gene lost 5 bases and the J gene lost 5 bases, with 4 bases spanning the gap. The CDR3 has 11 residues. Germline V gene sequence: CDR1 KGHSH, CDR2 LQKENI. For the CDR3, the DNA is TGTGCCAGCTCAATGGACAATGAGCAGTTCTTC. It yields the protein CASSMDNEQFF.

This clonotype has at least ten counts. The chain joins TRBV7-2 to TRBJ2-5; D tentatively fits TRBD1 or TRBD2 (5 bases each). Germline V CDR1 and CDR2: SGHTA, FQGNSA. V was shortened by 1 base and J by 4 bases, with 13 bases between the two germline ends. This CDR3 spans 15 amino acids. Here the CDR3 reads CASSLGGIVGETQYF. The CDR3 coding sequence is TGTGCCAGCAGCTTAGGGGGGATTGTAGGAGAGACCCAGTACTTC.

This clonotype was found many times. The chain uses TRBV18 and TRBJ2-5; D unresolved. Germline loops: CDR1 KGHSH, CDR2 LQKENI. Trimming stripped 6 bases from V and 5 bases from J, with 19 bases between. CDR3 length equals 15 residues. The CDR3 DNA reads TGTGCCAGCTCTGGTCCAAAGCAAAGAGCGGAGACCCAGTACTTC. Translation gives CASSGPKQRAETQYF. Combining the CDR3 with reference TRBV18 and TRBJ2-5 gives the whole variable domain NAGVMQNPRHLVRRRGQEARLRCSPMKGHSHVYWYRQLPEEGLKFMVYLQKENIIDESGMPKERFSAEFPKEGPSILRIQQVVRGDSAAYFCASSGPKQRAETQYFGPGTRLLVL.

The rearrangement uses TRBV28 and TRBJ1-1; D might be TRBD1 (6 bases). The germline V gene has CDR1 MDHEN and CDR2 SYDVKM. The V gene lost 2 bases and the J gene lost 8 bases, with 18 bases spanning the gap. CDR3 length: 15 residues. In DNA form, the CDR3 reads TGTGCCAGCAGTTTACCGGCGGGGGCCTCTACAGAAGCTTTCTTT. Translating gives CASSLPAGASTEAFF.

This clonotype showed up many times. The chain combines TRBV5-1 with TRBJ1-1, with a tentative D call TRBD1 (5 bases). Germline V lookup: CDR1 SGHRS, CDR2 YFSETQ. The CDR3 has 14 residues. V lost 4 bases to trimming and J lost 1 base, with 11 bases between them. This CDR3 is CASSDVRGNTEAFF. The CDR3 coding sequence is TGCGCCAGCAGCGATGTTAGGGGGAACACTGAAGCTTTCTTT.

The table lists this clonotype with a few counts. The rearrangement links TRBV24-1 to TRBJ1-5; D not certain. The CDR3 extends over 12 amino acids. V was pared by 1 base and J by 6 bases, with 3 bases between. Germline CDR1 and CDR2: KGHDR and SFDVKD. The CDR3 DNA sequence: TGTGCCACCAGTGATTTTGGTCAGCCCCAGCATTTT. Amino acids: CATSDFGQPQHF.

This clonotype has only a few counts. The rearrangement joins TRBV7-2 to TRBJ2-5; 7 bases match TRBD1. Germline CDR1 is SGHTA and CDR2 is FQGNSA. V trimming: 2 bases; J trimming: 5 bases; junction bases outside the gene matches: 8. CDR3 size: 15 residues. The DNA of the CDR3 is TGTGCCAGCAGCTTAAGCCCCGACAGGGCGGAGACCCAGTACTTC. Translating it yields CASSLSPDRAETQYF.

This clonotype was observed a handful of times. This rearrangement joins TRBV5-1 to TRBJ2-3; D remains ambiguous. Germline-derived CDR1 and CDR2 are SGHRS and YFSETQ. V dropped 3 bases and J dropped 7 bases, with 9 bases sitting between them. CDR3 size: 12 residues. CDR3: CASSSDRHTQYF. For the CDR3, the DNA is TGCGCCAGCAGCTCCGATCGCCATACGCAGTATTTT.

This clonotype came up a few times. The V and J genes are TRBV12-3 or TRBV12-4 and TRBJ1-6, with a weak D call TRBD1 (6 bases). CDR3 length equals 14 residues. V lost 6 bases to trimming and J lost 7 bases, with 13 bases between them. The CDR3 reads CASRVQGGNSPLHF. CDR3 sequence (DNA): TGTGCCAGCAGGGTACAGGGAGGAAATTCACCCCTCCACTTT.

In this sample, this clonotype turned up a few times. The chain links TRBV21-1 to TRBJ1-5; TRBD1 was called by the table and not checked on the DNA. TRBV21-1 represents a pseudogene. The length of the CDR3 is 16 residues. CDR3 protein: CANDREPGFSNQPQHF. CDR3 nucleotides: TGTGCTAACGACAGGGAACCGGGATTTAGCAATCAGCCCCAGCATTTT.

This clonotype showed up many times. This chain links TRBV29-1 with TRBJ1-2; a weak D match, TRBD1 (6 bases). V was clipped by 1 base and J by 0 bases, with 21 bases between them. The germline gives CDR1 SQVTM, CDR2 ANQGSEA. The CDR3 consists of 18 residues. CDR3 sequence: CSVEVNPQGSLSNYGYTF. The CDR3 DNA reads TGCAGCGTTGAAGTCAACCCACAGGGTTCCCTCTCTAACTATGGCTACACCTTC.

The sample holds a few counts of this clonotype. This chain uses TRBV24-1 with TRBJ2-5; D ambiguous. CDR3 size: 16 residues. Deletions cut 0 bases from V and 0 bases from J, with 10 bases between. Germline lookup yields CDR1 KGHDR and CDR2 SFDVKD. The CDR3 DNA sequence: TGTGCCACCAGTGATTTGCGTGACGGCTACCAAGAGACCCAGTACTTC. Translation gives CATSDLRDGYQETQYF.

This chain links TRBV29-1 with TRBJ2-3; 7 nucleotides agree with TRBD2. This CDR3 has 13 residues. Germline loops: CDR1 SQVTM, CDR2 ANQGSEA. Trimming removed 4 bases from V and 5 bases from J; junction bases left unmatched: 6. The CDR3 protein is CSVGVSGRDTQYF. In nucleotides, the CDR3 is TGCAGCGTTGGGGTTAGCGGGCGAGATACGCAGTATTTT.

At least ten counts were recorded for this clonotype. Germline and junction disagree at one end, which may indicate a read error. The chain employs TRBV7-7 and TRBJ2-1, with 11 bases that match TRBD2. CDR3 size: 16 residues. Germline V gene lookup returns CDR1 SSHAT and CDR2 FNYEAQ (reference sequence). As DNA, the CDR3 is TGTGCTAGCAGCGCGCTAGCGGGGGGCGCCTACAATGAGCAGTTCTTC. Its translation: CASSALAGGAYNEQFF.

This clonotype appeared a few times. CDR3 loop: CASSPGTLEQYF. The CDR3 bases are TGTGCCAGCAGCCCTGGGACTTTAGAGCAGTACTTC. The chain has TRBV7-2 and TRBJ2-7; tentatively, D is TRBD2 (6 bases). CDR1 is SGHTA, CDR2 FQGNSA, per germline. Trimming cost V 5 bases and J 7 bases, with 12 bases left between them. The CDR3 is 12 amino acids.

The genes are TRBV4-3 and TRBJ2-3, with 8 bases fitting TRBD2. Germline-derived CDR1 and CDR2 are LGHNA and YSLEER. The CDR3 length is 15 residues. The V and J ends lost 0 bases and 4 bases, in that order; junction bases with no gene match: 3. CDR3 DNA sequence: TGCGCCAGCAGCCAAGAAGGGACTAGTGCAGATACGCAGTATTTT. This sequence encodes CASSQEGTSADTQYF.

This clonotype was counted many times. CDR3 DNA sequence: TGTGCCACCAGGCCGGGACAGCTGAACACTGAAGCTTTCTTT. This encodes CATRPGQLNTEAFF. This chain links TRBV15 with TRBJ1-1, with 7 bases identical to TRBD1. The V gene end was trimmed by 6 bases and the J gene end by 0 bases; junction bases not matched to a gene: 4. Germline loops: CDR1 LNHNV, CDR2 YYDKDF (reference sequence). The CDR3 is 14 amino acids.

The table lists this clonotype with a few counts. The genes are TRBV12-3 or TRBV12-4 and TRBJ1-1, with a tentative D call TRBD1 (5 bases). V was cut by 3 bases and J by 0 bases, with 26 bases left in between. This CDR3 contains 20 residues. The CDR3: CASSFGDFWDGSPMNTEAFF. The DNA for the CDR3 is TGTGCCAGCAGTTTCGGAGATTTTTGGGACGGCAGCCCCATGAACACTGAAGCTTTCTTT.

A few counts support this clonotype. The chain uses TRBV12-3 or TRBV12-4 and TRBJ2-3; D unclear. Deletions cut 7 bases from V and 2 bases from J, with 13 bases between. This CDR3 contains 14 residues. The CDR3 nucleotides read TGTGCCAGCACCCTTATGGCCTCCACAGATACGCAGTATTTT. This encodes CASTLMASTDTQYF.

This clonotype was seen only a few times. V usage is TRBV14 and J usage is TRBJ2-2; no definite D call. Germline V gene data show CDR1 as SGHDN and CDR2 as FVKESK. The V end lost 6 bases, the J end lost 7 bases, and 9 bases lay between the germline ends. The CDR3 sequence is 12 residues long. For the CDR3, the DNA is TGTGCCAGCAGATTGGTGAACGGGGAGCTGTTTTTT. This codes for CASRLVNGELFF.

At least ten counts were recorded for this clonotype. The chain is built from TRBV7-2 and TRBJ2-7; 8 bases map to TRBD1. V dropped 1 base and J dropped 6; count of bases not matched to a gene: 8. This CDR3 contains 15 residues. Germline values: CDR1 SGHTA, CDR2 FQGNSA. In DNA form, the CDR3 reads TGTGCCAGCAGCTTAGTGTCGGACAGGGTGCTCGAGCAGTACTTC. Translation gives CASSLVSDRVLEQYF.

This rearrangement joins TRBV20-1 to TRBJ2-3; D is possibly TRBD1 or TRBD2 (5 bases each). This CDR3 has 15 amino acids. Germline V gene sequence: CDR1 DFQATT, CDR2 SNEGSKA (reference sequence). The V and J ends lost 6 bases and 0 bases respectively, with 16 bases between them. The CDR3 nucleotides read TGCAGTGCCACCATGGGACCTTTTAGCACAGATACGCAGTATTTT. This encodes CSATMGPFSTDTQYF.

This clonotype was counted ten times or more. The chain combines TRBV25-1 with TRBJ2-1, with D perhaps matching TRBD2 (6 bases). Germline values: CDR1 MGHDK, CDR2 SYGVNS. CDR3 length equals 16 residues. The V end lost 5 bases, the J end lost 0 bases, and 14 bases lay between the germline ends. The CDR3 DNA sequence: TGTGCCAGCAGTACGGCGGGCGGGGCCTCCTACAATGAGCAGTTCTTC. Translation: CASSTAGGASYNEQFF.

CDR3 protein: CASSYSGQTSGNTIYF. CDR3 coding DNA: TGTGCCAGCAGTTACTCCGGACAGACCTCTGGAAACACCATATATTTT. The V and J genes are TRBV6-5 and TRBJ1-3; TRBD1 is a possible D gene (6 bases). The germline V gene has CDR1 MNHEY and CDR2 SVGAGI. This CDR3 is built from 16 residues. V dropped 0 bases and J dropped 0 bases, with 9 bases sitting between them.

This clonotype was observed a handful of times. V is TRBV5-1 and J is TRBJ2-3, with D possibly matching TRBD2 (6 bases). This CDR3 has 15 amino acids. Germline V gene data show CDR1 as SGHRS and CDR2 as YFSETQ. The V and J ends lost 7 bases and 2 bases respectively, with 17 bases between them. Written as DNA, the CDR3 is TGCGCCAGCGGGGGGAAAGGGGCTTACACAGATACGCAGTATTTT. Encoded protein: CASGGKGAYTDTQYF.

This sequence joins TRBV15 and TRBJ1-1; D is perhaps TRBD1 (6 bases). Germline lookup yields CDR1 LNHNV and CDR2 YYDKDF (reference sequence). V lost 3 bases, J lost 7 bases, and 18 bases lay in between. The CDR3 is 15 amino acids. CDR3 DNA sequence: TGTGCCACCAGCAGTCCCGGGGGGCCTACCCTTGAAGCTTTCTTT. Its protein product is CATSSPGGPTLEAFF.

This clonotype was detected a few times. This chain connects TRBV5-1 to TRBJ1-2; 12 bases agree with TRBD1. This CDR3 is 15 amino acids long. The germline gives CDR1 SGHRS, CDR2 YFSETQ. The J segment lost 5 bases and the V segment lost 3 bases, leaving 5 bases of the junction unmatched. This CDR3 reads CASSYGTGGKYGYTF. The CDR3 nucleotides are TGCGCCAGCAGCTATGGGACAGGGGGCAAGTATGGCTACACCTTC.